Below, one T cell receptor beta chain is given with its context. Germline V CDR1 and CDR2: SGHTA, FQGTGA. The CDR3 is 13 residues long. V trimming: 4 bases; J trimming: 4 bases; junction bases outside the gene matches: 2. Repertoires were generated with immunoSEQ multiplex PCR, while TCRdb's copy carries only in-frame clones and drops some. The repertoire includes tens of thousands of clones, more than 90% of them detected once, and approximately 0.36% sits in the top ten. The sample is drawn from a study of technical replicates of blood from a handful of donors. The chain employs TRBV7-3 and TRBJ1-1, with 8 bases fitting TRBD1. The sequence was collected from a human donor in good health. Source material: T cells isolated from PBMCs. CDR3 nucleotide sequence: TGTGCCAGCAGCTCAGACAGGGGCACTGAAGCTTTCTTT. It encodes CASSSDRGTEAFF.